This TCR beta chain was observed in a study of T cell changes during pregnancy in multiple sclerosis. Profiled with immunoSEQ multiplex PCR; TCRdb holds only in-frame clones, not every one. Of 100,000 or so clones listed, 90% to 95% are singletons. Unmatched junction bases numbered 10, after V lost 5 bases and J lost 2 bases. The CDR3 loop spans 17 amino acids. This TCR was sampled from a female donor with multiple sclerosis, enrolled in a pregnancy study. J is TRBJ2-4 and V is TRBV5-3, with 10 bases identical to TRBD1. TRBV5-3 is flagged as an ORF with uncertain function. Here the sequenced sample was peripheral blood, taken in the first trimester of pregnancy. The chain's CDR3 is CARRFPGQGSPKNIQYF. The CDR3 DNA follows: TGTGCCAGAAGATTCCCGGGACAGGGGTCCCCCAAAAACATTCAGTACTTC.